The 8 T cell receptor beta chains given below trace back to one sample, sequenced in a study of T cell changes during pregnancy in multiple sclerosis. Assay: immunoSEQ multiplex PCR; the TCRdb copy retains only in-frame clones and omits some. The table records roughly 31,000 clones, roughly nine tenths of them present only once. The sample in question was CD4+ T cells from peripheral blood mononuclear cells, obtained in the first trimester of pregnancy. These receptors all stem from a female donor with multiple sclerosis, enrolled in a pregnancy study.

The chain uses TRBV9 and TRBJ2-1; possibly TRBD1 for D (5 bases). V was pared by 4 bases and J by 5 bases, with 19 bases between. Germline V CDR1 and CDR2: SGDLS, YYNGEE. The length of the CDR3 is 16 residues. CDR3 DNA sequence: TGTGCCAGCAGCCCCCCCCTAGGGGCGCAGGACAATGAGCAGTTCTTC. It codes for CASSPPLGAQDNEQFF.

The rearrangement links TRBV12-5 to TRBJ1-4; perhaps TRBD1 as D (6 bases). This CDR3 region has 16 residues. V was trimmed by 4 bases and J by 0 bases, leaving 12 bases between them. Germline assignment: CDR1 LGHNT and CDR2 FRNRAP. DNA for the CDR3: TGTGCTAGTGGTTCTGGACAGAGCACAACTAATGAAAAACTGTTTTTT. Residues: CASGSGQSTTNEKLFF.

This clone was counted a few times. The chain employs TRBV2 and TRBJ1-1; 12 bases are a match to TRBD1. CDR1 SNHLY and CDR2 FYNNEI come from the germline V gene. Losses at the gene ends were 1 base for V and 4 bases for J; bases not matched to a gene: 4. The CDR3 has 16 residues. CDR3 residues: CASSEGPGQGATEAFF. The CDR3 DNA is TGTGCCAGCAGTGAAGGTCCGGGACAGGGGGCCACTGAAGCTTTCTTT.

J is TRBJ2-7 and V is TRBV10-3, with D uncertain. Germline V CDR1 and CDR2: ENHRY, SYGVKD. This CDR3 has 14 residues. V was trimmed by 5 bases and J by 4 bases, leaving 15 bases between them. CDR3 amino acids: CAISFSPAAYEQYF. The CDR3 DNA follows: TGTGCCATCAGTTTTAGCCCGGCGGCTTACGAGCAGTACTTC.

The table lists this clone with a count of one. The V and J genes are TRBV30 and TRBJ1-4; 9 nucleotides agree with TRBD1. CDR1 and CDR2 (germline): GTSNPN, SVGIG (reference sequence). The length of the CDR3 is 17 residues. The ends lost 7 bases at V and 0 bases at J; junction bases unmatched: 12. This CDR3 is CASTGGAKLATNEKLFF. The CDR3 DNA reads as TGTGCCTCCACAGGGGGCGCGAAATTAGCAACTAATGAAAAACTGTTTTTT.

Comments on this clone: Other DNA sequences of this sample code for an identical CDR3. The V gene is TRBV5-1, the J gene TRBJ2-5; 8 bases agree with TRBD1. V lost 2 bases to trimming and J lost 4 bases; unmatched junction nucleotides: 1. The CDR3 is made up of 13 amino acids. In germline, CDR1 is SGHRS, CDR2 YFSETQ. The chain's CDR3 is CASSLGQGETQYF. The CDR3, as DNA: TGCGCCAGCAGCTTAGGACAGGGAGAGACCCAGTACTTC.

The rearrangement uses TRBV7-9 and TRBJ2-3, with 7 positions matching TRBD1. The germline V gene has CDR1 SEHNR and CDR2 FQNEAQ (reference sequence). The V gene end was trimmed by 2 bases and the J gene end by 4 bases; junction bases not matched to a gene: 6. The CDR3 is made up of 15 amino acids. The DNA of the CDR3 is TGTGCCAGCAGCTTAAATCCTAGGGGGCCAGATACGCAGTATTTT. Translation: CASSLNPRGPDTQYF. The entire variable domain, with the rest obtained from reference TRBV7-9 and TRBJ2-3, is as follows: DTGVSQNPRHKITKRGQNVTFRCDPISEHNRLYWYRQTLGQGPEFLTYFQNEAQLEKSRLLSDRFSAERPKGSFSTLEIQRTEQGDSAMYLCASSLNPRGPDTQYFGPGTRLTVL.

The rearrangement links TRBV28 to TRBJ1-5, with a possible D match to TRBD1 (6 bases). CDR3 length equals 13 residues. Germline V gene lookup returns CDR1 MDHEN and CDR2 SYDVKM. V was shortened by 4 bases and J by 8 bases, with 12 bases between the two germline ends. CDR3 nucleotides: TGTGCCAGCAGTTACGATCAGGGGAAGCCCCAGCATTTT. This codes for CASSYDQGKPQHF.